This paragraph reports one TCR beta chain. No antigen is known for it. The table came from immunoSEQ multiplex PCR; TCRdb's copy has only in-frame clones and leaves some out. Among 80,000 to 100,000 clones listed, around nine tenths were seen once. The length of the CDR3 is 13 residues. The germline gives CDR1 LNHDA, CDR2 SQIVND (reference sequence). Trimming took 1 base from V and 11 from J, leaving 12 bases between them. These data come from a study of T cell responses to AZD1222 COVID-19 vaccine. Study-wide findings and caveats: Of spike-specific TCRs, nearly half reportedly target regions left unmutated in variants. Baseline serology detected seropositivity in only six AZD1222 recipients. The study found Spike-specific TCR breadth and depth rose after two AZD1222 doses.

This clonotype was obtained from an adult in good health. The source material was peripheral blood, sampled on day 0 of AZD1222 vaccination. This sequence joins TRBV19 and TRBJ1-5, with D possibly matching TRBD1 (6 bases). CDR3 in amino acids: CASSIGLRDTQHF. DNA of the CDR3: TGTGCCAGTAGTATAGGGCTCCGGGACACCCAGCATTTT.